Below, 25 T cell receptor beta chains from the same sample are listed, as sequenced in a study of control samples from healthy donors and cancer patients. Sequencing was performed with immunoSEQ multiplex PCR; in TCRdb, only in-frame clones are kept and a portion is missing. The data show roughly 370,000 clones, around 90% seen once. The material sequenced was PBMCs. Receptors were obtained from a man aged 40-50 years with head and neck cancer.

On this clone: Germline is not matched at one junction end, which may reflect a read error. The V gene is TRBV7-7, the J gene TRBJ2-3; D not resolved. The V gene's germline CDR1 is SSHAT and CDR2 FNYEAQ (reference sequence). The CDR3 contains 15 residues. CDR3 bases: TGTGCTAGCAGCTTATCCCCCCGGGGCACAGATACGCAGTATTTT. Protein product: CASSLSPRGTDTQYF.

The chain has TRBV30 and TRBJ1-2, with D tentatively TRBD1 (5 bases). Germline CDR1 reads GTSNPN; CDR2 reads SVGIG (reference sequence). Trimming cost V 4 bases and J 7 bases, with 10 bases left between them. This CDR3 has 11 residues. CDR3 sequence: CAWNVGGGYTF. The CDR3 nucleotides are TGTGCCTGGAATGTCGGGGGTGGCTACACCTTC.

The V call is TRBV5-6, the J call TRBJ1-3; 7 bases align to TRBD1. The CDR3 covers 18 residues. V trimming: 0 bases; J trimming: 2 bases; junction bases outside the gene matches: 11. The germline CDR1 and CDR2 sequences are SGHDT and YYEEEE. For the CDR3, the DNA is TGTGCCAGCAGCTTGGGGCTGACAGGGCCCGTTGCTGGAAACACCATATATTTT. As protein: CASSLGLTGPVAGNTIYF.

The DNA for the CDR3 is TGTGCCAGCAGCTTAGAGTCCAGAGGGATTTTGGAGCAGTACTTC. Residues: CASSLESRGILEQYF. This rearrangement joins TRBV7-9 to TRBJ2-7; possibly TRBD2 for D (5 bases). This CDR3 is 15 amino acids long. The V gene's germline CDR1 is SEHNR and CDR2 FQNEAQ (reference sequence). Trimming stripped 1 base from V and 7 bases from J, with 17 bases between.

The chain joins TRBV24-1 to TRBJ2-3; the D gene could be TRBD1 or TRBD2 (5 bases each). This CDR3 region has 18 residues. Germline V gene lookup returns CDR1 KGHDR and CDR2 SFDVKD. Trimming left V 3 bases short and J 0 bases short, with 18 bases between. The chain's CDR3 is CATSDAGTPKVSTDTQYF. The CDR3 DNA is TGTGCCACCAGTGATGCCGGGACCCCAAAGGTCAGCACAGATACGCAGTATTTT.

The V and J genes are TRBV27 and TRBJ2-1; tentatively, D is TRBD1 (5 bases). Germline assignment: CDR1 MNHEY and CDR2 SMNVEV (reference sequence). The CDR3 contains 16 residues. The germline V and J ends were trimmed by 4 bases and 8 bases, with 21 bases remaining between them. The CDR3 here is CASSSIVRGRRDEQFF. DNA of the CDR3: TGTGCCAGCAGTTCGATCGTAAGGGGTAGAAGAGATGAGCAGTTCTTC.

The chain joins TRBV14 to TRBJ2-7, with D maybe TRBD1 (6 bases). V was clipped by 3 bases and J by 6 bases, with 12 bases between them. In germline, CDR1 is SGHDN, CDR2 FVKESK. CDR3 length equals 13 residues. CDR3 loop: CASSQRVGAEQYF. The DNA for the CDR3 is TGTGCCAGCAGCCAGAGGGTGGGGGCCGAGCAGTACTTC.

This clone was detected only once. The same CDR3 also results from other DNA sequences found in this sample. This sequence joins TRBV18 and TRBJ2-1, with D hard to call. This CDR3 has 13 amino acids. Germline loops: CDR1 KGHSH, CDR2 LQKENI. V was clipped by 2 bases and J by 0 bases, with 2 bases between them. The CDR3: CASSPSSYNEQFF. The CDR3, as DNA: TGTGCCAGCTCACCAAGCTCCTACAATGAGCAGTTCTTC.

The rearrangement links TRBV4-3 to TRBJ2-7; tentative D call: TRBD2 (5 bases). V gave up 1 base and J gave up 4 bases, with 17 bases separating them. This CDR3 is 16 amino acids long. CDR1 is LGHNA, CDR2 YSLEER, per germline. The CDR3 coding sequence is TGCGCCAGCAGCCAAGGAGCAGGACTCGACGGATACGAGCAGTACTTC. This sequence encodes CASSQGAGLDGYEQYF.

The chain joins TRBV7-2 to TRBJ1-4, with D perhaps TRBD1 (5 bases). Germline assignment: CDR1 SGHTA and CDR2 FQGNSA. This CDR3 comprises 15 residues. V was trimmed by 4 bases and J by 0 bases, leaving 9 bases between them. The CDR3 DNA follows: TGTGCCAGCAGCTATCAGGGAACAACTAATGAAAAACTGTTTTTT. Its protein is CASSYQGTTNEKLFF.

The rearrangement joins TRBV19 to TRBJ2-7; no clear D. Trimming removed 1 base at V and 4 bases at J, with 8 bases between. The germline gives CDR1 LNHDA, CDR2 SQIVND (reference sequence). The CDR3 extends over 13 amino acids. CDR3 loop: CASSIATEYEQYF. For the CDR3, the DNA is TGTGCCAGTAGTATAGCGACCGAATACGAGCAGTACTTC.

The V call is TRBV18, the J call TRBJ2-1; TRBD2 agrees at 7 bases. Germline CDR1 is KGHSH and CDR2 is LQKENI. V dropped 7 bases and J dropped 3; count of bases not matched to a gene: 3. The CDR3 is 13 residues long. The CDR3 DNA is TGTGCCAGCTTGAGCGGGAACTACAATGAGCAGTTCTTC. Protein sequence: CASLSGNYNEQFF.

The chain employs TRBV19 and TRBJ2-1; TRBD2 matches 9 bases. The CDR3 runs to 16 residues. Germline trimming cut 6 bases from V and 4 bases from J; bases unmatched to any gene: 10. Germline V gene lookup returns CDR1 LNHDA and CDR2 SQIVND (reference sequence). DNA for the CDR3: TGTGCCAGTAGCCAAGGGACTAGCAGGATTTACAATGAGCAGTTCTTC. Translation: CASSQGTSRIYNEQFF. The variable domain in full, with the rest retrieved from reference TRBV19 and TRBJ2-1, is DGGITQSPKYLFRKEGQNVTLSCEQNLNHDAMYWYRQDPGQGLRLIYYSQIVNDFQKGDIAEGYSVSREKKESFPLTVTSAQKNPTAFYLCASSQGTSRIYNEQFFGPGTRLTVL.

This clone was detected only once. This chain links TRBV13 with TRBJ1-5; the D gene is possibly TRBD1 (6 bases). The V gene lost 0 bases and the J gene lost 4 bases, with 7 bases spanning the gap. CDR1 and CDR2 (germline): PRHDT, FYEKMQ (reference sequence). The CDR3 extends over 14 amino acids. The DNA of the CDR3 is TGTGCCAGCAGCTTAGGCAGGGGTAATCAGCCCCAGCATTTT. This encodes CASSLGRGNQPQHF.

The CDR3 nucleotides read TGTGCCAGCACCCTCATGGGGGGCAGGGACTATGGCTACACCTTC. This codes for CASTLMGGRDYGYTF. The V and J genes are TRBV28 and TRBJ1-2, with D possibly matching TRBD1 (6 bases). The CDR3 runs 15 residues. CDR1 is MDHEN, CDR2 SYDVKM, per germline. Trimming took off 7 bases at V and 3 bases at J, with 18 bases between the two ends.

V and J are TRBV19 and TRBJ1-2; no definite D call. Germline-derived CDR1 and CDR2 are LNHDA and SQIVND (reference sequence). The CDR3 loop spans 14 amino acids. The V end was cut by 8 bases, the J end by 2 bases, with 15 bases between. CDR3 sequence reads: CASQPHPPNYGYTF. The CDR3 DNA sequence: TGTGCCAGTCAGCCGCATCCTCCCAACTATGGCTACACCTTC. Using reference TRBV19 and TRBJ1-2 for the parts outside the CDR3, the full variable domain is DGGITQSPKYLFRKEGQNVTLSCEQNLNHDAMYWYRQDPGQGLRLIYYSQIVNDFQKGDIAEGYSVSREKKESFPLTVTSAQKNPTAFYLCASQPHPPNYGYTFGSGTRLTVV.

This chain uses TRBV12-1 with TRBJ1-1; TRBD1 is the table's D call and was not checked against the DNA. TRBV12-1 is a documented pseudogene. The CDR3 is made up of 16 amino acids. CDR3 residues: CASSFGRAGINTEAFF. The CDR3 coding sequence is TGTGCCAGCAGCTTTGGTAGGGCAGGGATAAACACTGAAGCTTTCTTT.

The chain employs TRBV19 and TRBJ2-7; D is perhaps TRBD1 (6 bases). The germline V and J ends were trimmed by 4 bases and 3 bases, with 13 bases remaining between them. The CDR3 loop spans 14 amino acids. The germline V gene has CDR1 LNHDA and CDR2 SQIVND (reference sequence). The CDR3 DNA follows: TGTGCCAGTAGTACTAACAGGGCAGGCTACGAGCAGTACTTC. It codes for CASSTNRAGYEQYF.

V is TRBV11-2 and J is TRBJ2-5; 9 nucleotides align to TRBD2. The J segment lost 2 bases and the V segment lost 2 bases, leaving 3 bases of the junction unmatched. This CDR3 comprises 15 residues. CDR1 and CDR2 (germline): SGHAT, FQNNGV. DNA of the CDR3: TGTGCCAGCAGCTTAAAGCGGGGGGTTCAAGAGACCCAGTACTTC. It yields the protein CASSLKRGVQETQYF.

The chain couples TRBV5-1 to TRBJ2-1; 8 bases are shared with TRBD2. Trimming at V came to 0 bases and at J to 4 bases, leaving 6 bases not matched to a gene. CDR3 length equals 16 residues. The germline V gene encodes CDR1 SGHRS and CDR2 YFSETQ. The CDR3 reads CASSLARTSGYNEQFF. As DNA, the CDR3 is TGCGCCAGCAGCTTGGCTCGTACTAGCGGTTACAATGAGCAGTTCTTC.

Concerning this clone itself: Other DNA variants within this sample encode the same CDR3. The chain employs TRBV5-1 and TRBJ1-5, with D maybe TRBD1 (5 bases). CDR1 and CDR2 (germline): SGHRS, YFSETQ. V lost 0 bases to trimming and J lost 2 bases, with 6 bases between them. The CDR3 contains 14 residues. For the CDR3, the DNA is TGCGCCAGCAGCTTGGAAGGGGGCAATCAGCCCCAGCATTTT. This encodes CASSLEGGNQPQHF.

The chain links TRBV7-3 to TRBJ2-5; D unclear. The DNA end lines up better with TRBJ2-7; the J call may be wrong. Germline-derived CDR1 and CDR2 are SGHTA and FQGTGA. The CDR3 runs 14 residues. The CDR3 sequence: CASSLVGPSYEQYF. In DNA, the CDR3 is TGTGCCAGCAGCTTAGTTGGGCCCTCCTACGAGCAGTACTTC.

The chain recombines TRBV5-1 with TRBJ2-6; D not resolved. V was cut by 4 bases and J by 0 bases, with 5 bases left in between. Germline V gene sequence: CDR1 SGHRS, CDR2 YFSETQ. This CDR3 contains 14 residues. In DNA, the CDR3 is TGCGCCAGCAGCCCCGGCTCTGGGGCCAACGTCCTGACTTTC. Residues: CASSPGSGANVLTF.

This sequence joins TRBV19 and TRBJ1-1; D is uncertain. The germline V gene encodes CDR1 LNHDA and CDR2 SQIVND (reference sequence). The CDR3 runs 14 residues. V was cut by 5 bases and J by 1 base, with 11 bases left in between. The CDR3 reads CASSPQVWNTEAFF. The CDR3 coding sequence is TGTGCCAGTAGTCCCCAAGTCTGGAACACTGAAGCTTTCTTT. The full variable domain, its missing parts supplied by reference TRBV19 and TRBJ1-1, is DGGITQSPKYLFRKEGQNVTLSCEQNLNHDAMYWYRQDPGQGLRLIYYSQIVNDFQKGDIAEGYSVSREKKESFPLTVTSAQKNPTAFYLCASSPQVWNTEAFFGQGTRLTVV.

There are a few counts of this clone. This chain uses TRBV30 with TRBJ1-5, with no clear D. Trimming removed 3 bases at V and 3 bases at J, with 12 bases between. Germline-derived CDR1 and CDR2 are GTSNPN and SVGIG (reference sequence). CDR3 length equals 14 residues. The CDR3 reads CAWSFGRFNQPQHF. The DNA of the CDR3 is TGTGCCTGGAGCTTTGGACGGTTCAATCAGCCCCAGCATTTT.